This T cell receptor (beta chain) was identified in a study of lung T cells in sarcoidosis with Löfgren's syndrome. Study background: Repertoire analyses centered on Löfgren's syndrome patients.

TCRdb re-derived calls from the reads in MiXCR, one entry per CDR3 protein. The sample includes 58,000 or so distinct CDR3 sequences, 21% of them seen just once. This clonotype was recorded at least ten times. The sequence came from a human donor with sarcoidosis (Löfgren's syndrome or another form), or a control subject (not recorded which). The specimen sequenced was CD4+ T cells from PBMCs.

The CDR3 DNA is TGTGCCAGCAGTGAGCGGGGGACAGGGTCTGAAAAACTGTTTTTT. Its translation is CASSERGTGSEKLFF. The chain recombines TRBV2 with TRBJ1-4, with TRBD1 matching over 9 bases. This CDR3 comprises 15 residues. Germline V gene sequence: CDR1 SNHLY, CDR2 FYNNEI. The J segment lost 7 bases and the V segment lost 3 bases, leaving 6 bases of the junction unmatched.